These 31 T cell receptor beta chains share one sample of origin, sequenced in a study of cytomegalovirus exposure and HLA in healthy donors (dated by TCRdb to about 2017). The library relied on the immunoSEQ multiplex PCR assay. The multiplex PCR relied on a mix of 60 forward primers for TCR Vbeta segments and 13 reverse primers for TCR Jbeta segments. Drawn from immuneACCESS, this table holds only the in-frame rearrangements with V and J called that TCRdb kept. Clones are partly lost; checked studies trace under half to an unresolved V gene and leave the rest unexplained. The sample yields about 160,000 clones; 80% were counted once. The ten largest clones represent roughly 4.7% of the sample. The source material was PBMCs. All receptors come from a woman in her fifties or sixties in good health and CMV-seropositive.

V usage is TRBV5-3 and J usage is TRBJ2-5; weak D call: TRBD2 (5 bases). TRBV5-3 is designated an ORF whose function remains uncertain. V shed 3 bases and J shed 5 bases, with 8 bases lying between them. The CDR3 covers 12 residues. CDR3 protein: CARSWTLETQYF. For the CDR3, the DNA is TGTGCCAGAAGCTGGACTCTCGAGACCCAGTACTTC.

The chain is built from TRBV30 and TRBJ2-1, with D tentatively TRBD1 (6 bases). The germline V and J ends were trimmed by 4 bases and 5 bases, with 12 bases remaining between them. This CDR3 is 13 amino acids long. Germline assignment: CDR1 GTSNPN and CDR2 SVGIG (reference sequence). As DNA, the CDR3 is TGTGCCTGGACCGTGGGGGCCAACAATGAGCAGTTCTTC. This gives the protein CAWTVGANNEQFF. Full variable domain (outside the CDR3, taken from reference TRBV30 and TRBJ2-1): SQTIHQWPATLVQPVGSPLSLECTVEGTSNPNLYWYRQAAGRGLQLLFYSVGIGQISSEVPQNLSASRPQDRQFILSSKKLLLSDSGFYLCAWTVGANNEQFFGPGTRLTVL.

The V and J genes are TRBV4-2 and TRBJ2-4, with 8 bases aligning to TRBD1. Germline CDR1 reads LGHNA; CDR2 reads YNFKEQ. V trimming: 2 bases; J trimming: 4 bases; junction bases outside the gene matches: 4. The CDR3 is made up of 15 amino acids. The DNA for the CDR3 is TGTGCCAGCAGCCAATTAAGGACAGGGAAAAACATTCAGTACTTC. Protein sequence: CASSQLRTGKNIQYF.

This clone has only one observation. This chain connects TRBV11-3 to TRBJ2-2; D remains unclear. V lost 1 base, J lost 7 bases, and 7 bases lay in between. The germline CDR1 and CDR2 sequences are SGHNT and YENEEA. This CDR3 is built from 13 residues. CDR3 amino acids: CASSLVAGGELFF. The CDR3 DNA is TGTGCCAGCAGCTTAGTTGCCGGCGGGGAGCTGTTTTTT. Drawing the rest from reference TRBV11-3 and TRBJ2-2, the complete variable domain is EAGVVQSPRYKIIEKKQPVAFWCNPISGHNTLYWYLQNLGQGPELLIRYENEEAVDDSQLPKDRFSAERLKGVDSTLKIQPAELGDSAVYLCASSLVAGGELFFGEGSRLTVL.

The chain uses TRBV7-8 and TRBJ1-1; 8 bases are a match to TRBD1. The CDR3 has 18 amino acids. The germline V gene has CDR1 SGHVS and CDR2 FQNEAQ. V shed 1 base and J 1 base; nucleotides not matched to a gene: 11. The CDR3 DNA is TGTGCCAGCAGCTTAGTCGGGGGGCAGGGGGCTAGGAACACTGAAGCTTTCTTT. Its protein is CASSLVGGQGARNTEAFF.

CDR3 DNA: TGTGCCAGCAGCGACAAAACGGGGAGGGCGGGCCGCGATGAGCAGTTCTTC. Residues: CASSDKTGRAGRDEQFF. The chain uses TRBV9 and TRBJ2-1, with TRBD2 matching 7 bases. Germline V lookup: CDR1 SGDLS, CDR2 YYNGEE. J gave up 8 bases and V 3 bases, and 17 bases lay outside the gene matches. This CDR3 is 17 amino acids long.

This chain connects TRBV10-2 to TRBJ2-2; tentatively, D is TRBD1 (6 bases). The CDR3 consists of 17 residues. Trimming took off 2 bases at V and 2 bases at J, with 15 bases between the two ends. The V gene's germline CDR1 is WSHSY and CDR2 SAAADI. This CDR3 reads CASSETRGTLNTGELFF. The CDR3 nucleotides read TGCGCCAGCAGTGAGACACGTGGGACACTCAACACCGGGGAGCTGTTTTTT.

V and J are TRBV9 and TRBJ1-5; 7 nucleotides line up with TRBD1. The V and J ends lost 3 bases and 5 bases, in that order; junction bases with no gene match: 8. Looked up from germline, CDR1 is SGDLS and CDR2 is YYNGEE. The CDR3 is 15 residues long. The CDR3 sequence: CASSADPQGDQPQHF. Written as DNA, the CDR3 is TGTGCCAGCAGCGCCGACCCGCAGGGGGATCAGCCCCAGCATTTT.

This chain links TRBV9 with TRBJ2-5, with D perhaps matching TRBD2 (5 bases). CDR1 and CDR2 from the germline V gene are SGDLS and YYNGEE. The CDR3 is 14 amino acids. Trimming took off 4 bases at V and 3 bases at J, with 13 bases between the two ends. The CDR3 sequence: CASSPRLNKETQYF. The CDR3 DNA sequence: TGTGCCAGCAGCCCCCGACTAAACAAAGAGACCCAGTACTTC.

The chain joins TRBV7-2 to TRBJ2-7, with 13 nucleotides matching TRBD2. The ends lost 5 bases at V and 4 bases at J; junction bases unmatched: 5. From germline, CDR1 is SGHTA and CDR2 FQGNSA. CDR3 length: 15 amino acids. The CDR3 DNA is TGTGCCAGCAGCGAGGGACTAGCGGGGAGATACGAGCAGTACTTC. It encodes CASSEGLAGRYEQYF. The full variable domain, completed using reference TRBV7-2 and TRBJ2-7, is GAGVSQSPSNKVTEKGKDVELRCDPISGHTALYWYRQSLGQGLEFLIYFQGNSAPDKSGLPSDRFSAERTGGSVSTLTIQRTQQEDSAVYLCASSEGLAGRYEQYFGPGTRLTVT.

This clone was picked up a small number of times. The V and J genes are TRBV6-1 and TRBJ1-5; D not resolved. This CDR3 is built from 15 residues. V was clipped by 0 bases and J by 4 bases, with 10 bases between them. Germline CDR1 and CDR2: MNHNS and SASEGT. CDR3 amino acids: CASSEAVGGNQPQHF. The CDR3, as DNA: TGTGCCAGCAGTGAAGCCGTTGGAGGTAATCAGCCCCAGCATTTT.

The CDR3 spells CASSPSGVAYNEQFF. CDR3 DNA sequence: TGTGCCAGCTCACCTAGCGGGGTGGCCTACAATGAGCAGTTCTTC. The chain employs TRBV18 and TRBJ2-1, with TRBD2 matching 8 bases. Losses at the gene ends were 3 bases for V and 2 bases for J; bases not matched to a gene: 3. The CDR3 sequence is 15 residues long. Per the germline V gene, CDR1 is KGHSH and CDR2 is LQKENI.

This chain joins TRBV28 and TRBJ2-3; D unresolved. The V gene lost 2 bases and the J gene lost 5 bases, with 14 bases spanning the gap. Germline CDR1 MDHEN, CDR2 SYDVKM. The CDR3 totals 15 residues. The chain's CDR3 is CASSLRSDSGDTQYF. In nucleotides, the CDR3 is TGTGCCAGCAGTTTAAGGTCCGATTCAGGAGATACGCAGTATTTT.

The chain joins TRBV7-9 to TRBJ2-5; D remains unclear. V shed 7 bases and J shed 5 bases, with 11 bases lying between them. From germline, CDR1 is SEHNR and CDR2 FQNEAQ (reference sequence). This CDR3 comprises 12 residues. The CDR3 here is CASTTSRETQYF. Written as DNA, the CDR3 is TGTGCCAGCACCACCTCGCGGGAGACCCAGTACTTC.

The DNA of the CDR3 is TGTGCCAGCAGTGATTGGGGGGTAGAGACCCAGTACTTC. Protein sequence: CASSDWGVETQYF. This chain connects TRBV6-1 to TRBJ2-5; the D gene is possibly TRBD2 (6 bases). The ends were cut back, 3 bases at V and 4 bases at J, with 9 bases in the middle. CDR1 MNHNS and CDR2 SASEGT come from the germline V gene. The CDR3 is 13 amino acids.

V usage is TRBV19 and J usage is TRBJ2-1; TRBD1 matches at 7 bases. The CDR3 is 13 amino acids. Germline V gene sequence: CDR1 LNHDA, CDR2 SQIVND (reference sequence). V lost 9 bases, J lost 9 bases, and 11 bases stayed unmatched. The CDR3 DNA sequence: TGTGCCAGCTGCGTAACAGGGGATGGTGAGCAGTTCTTC. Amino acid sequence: CASCVTGDGEQFF.

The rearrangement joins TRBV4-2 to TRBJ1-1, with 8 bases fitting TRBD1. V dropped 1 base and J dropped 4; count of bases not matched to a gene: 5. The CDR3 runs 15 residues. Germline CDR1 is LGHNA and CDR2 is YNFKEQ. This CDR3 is CASSQARTGGTEAFF. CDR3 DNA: TGTGCCAGCAGCCAAGCCCGCACAGGGGGCACTGAAGCTTTCTTT.

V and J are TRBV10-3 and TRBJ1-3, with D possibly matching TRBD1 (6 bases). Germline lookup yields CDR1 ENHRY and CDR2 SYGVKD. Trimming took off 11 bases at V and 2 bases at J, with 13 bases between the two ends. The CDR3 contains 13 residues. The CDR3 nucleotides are TGTGCCTCGCGGGAGGGGGCTGGAAACACCATATATTTT. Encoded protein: CASREGAGNTIYF.

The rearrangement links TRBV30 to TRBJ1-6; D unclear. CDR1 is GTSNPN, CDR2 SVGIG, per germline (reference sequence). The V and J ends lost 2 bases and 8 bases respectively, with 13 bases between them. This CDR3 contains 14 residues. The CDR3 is CAWSRDIVHSPLHF. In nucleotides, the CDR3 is TGTGCCTGGAGTCGAGATATCGTGCATTCACCCCTCCACTTT.

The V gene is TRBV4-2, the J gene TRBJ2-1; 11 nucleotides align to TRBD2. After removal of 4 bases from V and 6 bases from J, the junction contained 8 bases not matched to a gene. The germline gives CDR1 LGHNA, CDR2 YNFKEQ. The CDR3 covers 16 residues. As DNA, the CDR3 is TGTGCCAGCAGCCCACGATCTAGCGGGGGGACCAATGAGCAGTTCTTC. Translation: CASSPRSSGGTNEQFF.

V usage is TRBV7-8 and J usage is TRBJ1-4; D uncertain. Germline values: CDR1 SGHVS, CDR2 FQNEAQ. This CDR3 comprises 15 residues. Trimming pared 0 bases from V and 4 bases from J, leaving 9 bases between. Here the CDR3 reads CASSLARAHNEKLFF. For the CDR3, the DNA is TGTGCCAGCAGCTTAGCGCGGGCTCATAATGAAAAACTGTTTTTT.

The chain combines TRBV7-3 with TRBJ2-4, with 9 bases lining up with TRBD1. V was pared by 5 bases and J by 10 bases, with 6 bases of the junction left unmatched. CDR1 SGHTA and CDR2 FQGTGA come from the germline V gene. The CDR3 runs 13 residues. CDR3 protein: CASSLDRGWIQYF. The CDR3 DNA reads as TGTGCCAGCAGCCTGGACAGGGGCTGGATTCAGTACTTC. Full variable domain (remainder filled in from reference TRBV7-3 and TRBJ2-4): GAGVSQTPSNKVTEKGKYVELRCDPISGHTALYWYRQSLGQGPEFLIYFQGTGAADDSGLPNDRFFAVRPEGSVSTLKIQRTERGDSAVYLCASSLDRGWIQYFGAGTRLSVL.

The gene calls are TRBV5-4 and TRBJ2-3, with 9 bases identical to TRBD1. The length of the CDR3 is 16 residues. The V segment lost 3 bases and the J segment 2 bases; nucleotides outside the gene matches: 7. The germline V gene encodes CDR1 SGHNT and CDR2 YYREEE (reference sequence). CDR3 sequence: CASSSTGGAPTDTQYF. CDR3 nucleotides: TGTGCCAGCAGCTCAACAGGGGGCGCCCCCACAGATACGCAGTATTTT.

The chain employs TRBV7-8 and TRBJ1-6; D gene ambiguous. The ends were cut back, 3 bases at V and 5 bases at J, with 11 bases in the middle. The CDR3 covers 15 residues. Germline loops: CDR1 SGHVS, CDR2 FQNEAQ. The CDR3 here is CASSFLGENNSPLHF. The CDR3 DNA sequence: TGTGCCAGCAGCTTTCTCGGGGAGAATAATTCACCCCTCCACTTT.

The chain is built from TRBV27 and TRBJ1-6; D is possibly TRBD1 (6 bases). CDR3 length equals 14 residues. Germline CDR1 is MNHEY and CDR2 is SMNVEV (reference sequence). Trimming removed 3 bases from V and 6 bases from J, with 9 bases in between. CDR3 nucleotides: TGTGCCAGCAGTTTTTTGGGGGCTAATTCACCCCTCCACTTT. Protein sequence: CASSFLGANSPLHF.

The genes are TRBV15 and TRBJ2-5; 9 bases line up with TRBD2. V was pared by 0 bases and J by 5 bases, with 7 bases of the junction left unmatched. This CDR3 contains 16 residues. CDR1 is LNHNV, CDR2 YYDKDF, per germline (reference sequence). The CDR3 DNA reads TGTGCCACCAGCAGAGATCAGCGGGGGGTTCTTGAGACCCAGTACTTC. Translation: CATSRDQRGVLETQYF.

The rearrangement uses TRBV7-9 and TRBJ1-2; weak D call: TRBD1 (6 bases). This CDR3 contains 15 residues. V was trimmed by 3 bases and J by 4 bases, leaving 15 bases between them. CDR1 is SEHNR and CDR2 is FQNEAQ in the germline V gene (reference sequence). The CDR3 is CASSFGATGPYGYTF. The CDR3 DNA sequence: TGTGCCAGCAGCTTCGGAGCGACAGGCCCCTATGGCTACACCTTC.

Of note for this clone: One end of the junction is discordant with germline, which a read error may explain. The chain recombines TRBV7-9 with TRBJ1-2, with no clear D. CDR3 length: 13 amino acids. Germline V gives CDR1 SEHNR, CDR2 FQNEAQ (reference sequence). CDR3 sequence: CSSSLVGNYGYTF. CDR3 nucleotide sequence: TGTTCCAGCAGCCTAGTCGGGAACTATGGCTACACCTTC.

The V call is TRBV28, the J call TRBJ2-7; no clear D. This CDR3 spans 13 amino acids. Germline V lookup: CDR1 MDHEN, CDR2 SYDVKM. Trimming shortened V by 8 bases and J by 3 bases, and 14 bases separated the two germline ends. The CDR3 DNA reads TGTGCCAGCGCCTTACCCGCGCTCTACGAGCAGTACTTC. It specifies CASALPALYEQYF.

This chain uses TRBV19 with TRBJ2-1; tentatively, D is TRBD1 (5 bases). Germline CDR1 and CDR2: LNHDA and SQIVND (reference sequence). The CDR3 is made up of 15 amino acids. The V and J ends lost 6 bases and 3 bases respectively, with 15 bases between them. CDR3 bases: TGTGCCAGTAGGTTAGGGGTATTTGGCTACAATGAGCAGTTCTTC. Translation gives CASRLGVFGYNEQFF.

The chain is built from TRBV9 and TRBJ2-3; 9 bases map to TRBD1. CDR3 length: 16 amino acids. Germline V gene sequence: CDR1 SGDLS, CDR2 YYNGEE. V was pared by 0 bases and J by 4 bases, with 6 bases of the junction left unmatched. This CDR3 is CASSVVGTGQADTQYF. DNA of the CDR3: TGTGCCAGCAGCGTAGTAGGGACAGGGCAGGCAGATACGCAGTATTTT.